Listed here is a single TCR beta chain. Other DNA sequences in the same sample also yield this CDR3. This sample is part of a study of blood T cell repertoires in COVID-19. Study-level background: The analysed material was cDNA or gDNA that came from T cells, B-cell-depleted T cells, or PBMCs.

The germline V gene has CDR1 LNHDA and CDR2 SQIVND (reference sequence). V was pared by 3 bases and J by 4 bases, with 8 bases between. The CDR3 totals 13 residues. Sequenced by immunoSEQ multiplex PCR; TCRdb stores in-frame clones only, minus some. The sample holds 300,000 or so clones; about 89% are singletons and the top ten take under 6.5%. The sequenced material came from peripheral blood. This chain links TRBV19 with TRBJ2-3, with D perhaps TRBD1 (5 bases). This clonotype was sampled from a young man who had recovered from COVID-19. DNA of the CDR3: TGTGCCAGTAGTATCCAGGGCTCAGATACGCAGTATTTT. Translated: CASSIQGSDTQYF.